The rows below give T cell receptor beta chains drawn from one sample of a study of blood T cell repertoires in COVID-19. Sequencing was performed with immunoSEQ multiplex PCR; in TCRdb, only in-frame clones are kept and a portion is missing. The sample includes hundreds of thousands of clones, just over 85% seen only once; the top ten take 1.4%. The sequenced sample consisted of peripheral blood. The receptors shown here come from a woman in her twenties or thirties with active or convalescent COVID-19. Both conserved end residues are part of each CDR3. Fields, in order: clone size, V gene, J gene, D gene, CDR3 DNA, CDR3 protein. D genes are given only for firm matches. Part of the rows lack a size; the others show once, few, many or a class for expanded clones.

>few|TRBV27|TRBJ2-1|NA
TGTGCCAGTTTCGGTTTTCCCTACAATGAGCAGTTCTTC
CASFGFPYNEQFF
>NA|TRBV15|TRBJ2-1|TRBD1
TGTGCCACCAGCAGAGAGGGACAGGGGGTTGGCTACAATGAGCAGTTCTTC
CATSREGQGVGYNEQFF
>NA|TRBV19|TRBJ1-1|NA
TGTGCCAGTAGCCAACAGGGCGGCACTGAAGCTTTCTTT
CASSQQGGTEAFF
>NA|TRBV10-3|TRBJ1-1|TRBD1
TGTGCCAGCGGACAGGCAGACACTGAAGCTTTCTTT
CASGQADTEAFF
>NA|TRBV10-1|TRBJ1-1|NA
TGCGCCAGCAGTCCCAATGCAGGGTATGGGAACACTGAAGCTTTCTTT
CASSPNAGYGNTEAFF
>NA|TRBV7-7|TRBJ2-5|TRBD2
TGTGCCAGCAGAGAAGCGGGGCGGGAGACCCAGTACTTC
CASREAGRETQYF
>once|TRBV18|TRBJ2-5|TRBD2
TGTGCCAGCTCACCCGGACCGGGAGGGCCGGAGACCCAGTACTTC
CASSPGPGGPETQYF
>NA|TRBV21-1|TRBJ1-6|NA
TGTGCCAGCAGCAAAGGTAGAGGGCAGTGGGGTAATTCACCCCTCCACTTT
CASSKGRGQWGNSPLHF
>NA|TRBV3-1/TRBV3-2|TRBJ1-1|NA
TGTGCCAGCAGCCATACAGTATTAGTCCCGAACCCTGAAGCTTTCTTT
CASSHTVLVPNPEAFF
>NA|TRBV29-1|TRBJ2-2|TRBD2
TGCAGCGTTCTGACTAGCGGGAGCCTCGACACCGGGGAGCTGTTTTTT
CSVLTSGSLDTGELFF
>once|TRBV5-6|TRBJ1-1|TRBD1
TGTGCCAGCAGCGGCCCCACAGGGGTAGACACTGAAGCTTTCTTT
CASSGPTGVDTEAFF
>NA|TRBV2|TRBJ2-7|TRBD1
TGTGCCAGCAGGGGACAGAGGGGGAACAACTACGAGCAGTACTTC
CASRGQRGNNYEQYF
>once|TRBV5-1|TRBJ1-3|NA
TGCGCCAGCAGACCTACAGACACTTACTCTGGAAACACCATATATTTT
CASRPTDTYSGNTIYF
>NA|TRBV7-2|TRBJ2-3|TRBD2
TGTGCCAGCAGCTCTCAACTAGCGGGCACGGATACGCAGTATTTT
CASSSQLAGTDTQYF
>NA|TRBV9|TRBJ1-2|TRBD1
TGTGCCAGCAGCGTTGAATTCTCCTTAGGGACAGGAGTCCCCTATGGCTACACCTTC
CASSVEFSLGTGVPYGYTF
>NA|TRBV3-1/TRBV3-2|TRBJ2-1|TRBD2
TGTGCCAGCAGCCAACTACTAGCGGGATTCGATGAGCAGTTCTTC
CASSQLLAGFDEQFF
>NA|TRBV7-9|TRBJ2-7|TRBD1
TGTGCCAGCAGCTTTTTCCGACAGGGCGCCTACGAGCAGTACTTC
CASSFFRQGAYEQYF
>NA|TRBV6-5|TRBJ1-5|NA
TGTGCCAGCAGCCCGGTGAATAATCAGCCCCAGCATTTT
CASSPVNNQPQHF
>NA|TRBV2|TRBJ1-2|NA
TGTGCCAGCAGCAACAAAGTCGGAGGCTATGGCTACACCTTC
CASSNKVGGYGYTF
>NA|TRBV2|TRBJ1-2|TRBD1
TGTGCCAGCAGTGAAGCGCTTCGGGGACAGGGCTATGGCTACACCTTC
CASSEALRGQGYGYTF
>NA|TRBV7-2|TRBJ2-2|TRBD1
TGTGCCAGCAGCCAGACCCCAGGGGGAACCACCGGGGAGCTGTTTTTT
CASSQTPGGTTGELFF
>NA|TRBV12-3/TRBV12-4|TRBJ2-2|NA
TGTGCCGTAAAGGGAGAGAACACCGGGGAGCTGTTTTTT
CAVKGENTGELFF
>NA|TRBV18|TRBJ1-2|TRBD1
TGTGCCAGCTCACCTCCCAATTCCGGGACAGGGGTCGCTGGCTACACCTTC
CASSPPNSGTGVAGYTF
>NA|TRBV7-8|TRBJ2-3|NA
TGTGCCAGCAGCATCTCTAGCTCTCCCACGCAGTATTTT
CASSISSSPTQYF
>NA|TRBV7-2|TRBJ2-7|TRBD2
TGTGCCAGCAGCGCTAGCGGGGGGCGCCTCCCCTACGAGCAGTACTTC
CASSASGGRLPYEQYF
>NA|TRBV6-6|TRBJ1-2|NA
TGTGCCAGCAGTTACTTCCCGGGTACAGGGAACTATGGCTACACCTTC
CASSYFPGTGNYGYTF
>NA|TRBV28|TRBJ1-5|TRBD1
TGTGCCAGCCTTTCCCGGGACAGGGGGGTCCGTGGCAATCAGCCCCAGCATTTT
CASLSRDRGVRGNQPQHF
>NA|TRBV13|TRBJ2-3|TRBD2
TGTGCCAGCAGCCCCTGGACTAGCGGGGGGGGAAGGCAGTATTTT
CASSPWTSGGGRQYF
>NA|TRBV3-1/TRBV3-2|TRBJ2-3|TRBD2
TGTGCCAGCAGCCAAGATGCGGCGGGGGGGCCAAAGGATACGCAGTATTTT
CASSQDAAGGPKDTQYF
>NA|TRBV5-1|TRBJ1-6|TRBD1
TGCGCCAGCACTGGCGGGACAGCCAATTCACCCCTCCACTTT
CASTGGTANSPLHF
>few|TRBV19|TRBJ2-1|TRBD2
TGTGCCAGTAGTCTCGGACTAGCGGGAGGTGAGAGCTCCTACAATGAGCAGTTCTTC
CASSLGLAGGESSYNEQFF
>few|TRBV6-5|TRBJ1-5|NA
TGTGCCAGCTGGGGCGTGGTGGGGAGCAATCAGCCCCAGCATTTT
CASWGVVGSNQPQHF
>NA|TRBV6-5|TRBJ2-3|NA
TGTGCCAGCAGTCGAGAAGGGGGTGGCACAGATACGCAGTATTTT
CASSREGGGTDTQYF
>NA|TRBV7-2|TRBJ2-3|TRBD1
TGTGCCAGCAGCAAAGGTTGGGGACAGGGGACGTCAGGGACAGATACGCAGTATTTT
CASSKGWGQGTSGTDTQYF
>NA|TRBV5-6|TRBJ2-6|TRBD1
TGTGCCAGCAGCTTGGACGGGACAGGGTGGTCTGGGGCCAACGTCCTGACTTTC
CASSLDGTGWSGANVLTF
>once|TRBV29-1|TRBJ2-1|TRBD1
TGCAGCGTTGGGGACAGGGGGGATTGGAATGAGCAGTTCTTC
CSVGDRGDWNEQFF
>once|TRBV19|TRBJ2-1|NA
TGTGCCAGTAGCGAAGGGCGGGTTTACAATGAGCAGTTCTTC
CASSEGRVYNEQFF
>NA|TRBV28|TRBJ1-6|TRBD1
TGTGCCAGCAGTTCCCTGACGGGGACAGGTTATAATTCACCCCTCCACTTT
CASSSLTGTGYNSPLHF
>NA|TRBV29-1|TRBJ2-5|TRBD2
TGCAGCGTCCGGCTAGCGGTACAAGAGACCCAGTACTTC
CSVRLAVQETQYF
>NA|TRBV14|TRBJ1-4|NA
TGTGCCAGCAGCCCTATAGCGGCTGGGGAAAAACTGTTTTTT
CASSPIAAGEKLFF
>NA|TRBV5-4|TRBJ1-2|NA
TGTGCCAGCAGAGCCGGGAGCATTAACTATGGCTACACCTTC
CASRAGSINYGYTF
>NA|TRBV5-1|TRBJ2-5|NA
TGCGCCAGCAGCCAAAATCCAACTCCCGAGACCCAGTACTTC
CASSQNPTPETQYF
>NA|TRBV15|TRBJ1-4|TRBD1
TGTGCCACCAGCAGAGATAGTGGCAGGGGGCTCCTTAATGAAAAACTGTTTTTT
CATSRDSGRGLLNEKLFF
>NA|TRBV11-2|TRBJ2-1|NA
TGTGCCAGCAGCTTAGCGGGGGTGTACAATGAGCAGTTCTTC
CASSLAGVYNEQFF
>NA|TRBV2|TRBJ1-1|NA
TGTGCCAGCAGTGAATGGCAGACTGAAGCTTTCTTT
CASSEWQTEAFF
>NA|TRBV6-1|TRBJ2-7|TRBD2
TGTGCCAGCAGTGATTTATGGGGTAGCGGGAATAGCGAGCAGTACTTC
CASSDLWGSGNSEQYF
>NA|TRBV2|TRBJ2-3|TRBD1
TGTGCCAGCGGACAGGGCCTAGATACGCAGTATTTT
CASGQGLDTQYF